The 26 T cell receptor beta chains in this list originate from one sample, sequenced in a study of T cells in Graves' hyperthyroidism and ophthalmopathy. Authors of the study amplified TCR beta CDR3 regions from RNA transcripts. In the first-round RT-PCR of the TCR CDR3, the HTBI primer set was used. From the multiplex PCR reads, TCRdb called clonotypes with MiXCR, one entry per CDR3 protein. The data hold around 450,000 distinct CDR3 sequences, with 15% to 17% observed a single time. The sample consisted of blood. All receptors derive from a woman aged 18-29 years with Graves' hyperthyroidism.

V usage is TRBV5-1 and J usage is TRBJ2-2; D assignment may be TRBD1 or TRBD2 (6 bases each). V was shortened by 0 bases and J by 3 bases, with 9 bases between the two germline ends. Germline CDR1 SGHRS, CDR2 YFSETQ. The CDR3 has 15 amino acids. The CDR3 region is CASSLERGDTGELFF. DNA for the CDR3: TGCGCCAGCAGCTTGGAAAGGGGGGACACCGGGGAGCTGTTTTTT. The variable domain in full, completed from reference TRBV5-1 and TRBJ2-2, reads KAGVTQTPRYLIKTRGQQVTLSCSPISGHRSVSWYQQTPGQGLQFLFEYFSETQRNKGNFPGRFSGRQFSNSRSEMNVSTLELGDSALYLCASSLERGDTGELFFGEGSRLTVL.

This clonotype was seen many times. The CDR3 sequence is CASSPTGGAKLNEQFF. DNA of the CDR3: TGTGCCAGCAGCCCGACAGGGGGCGCAAAGTTGAATGAGCAGTTCTTC. This chain links TRBV7-9 with TRBJ2-1, with 10 bases lining up with TRBD1. J gave up 7 bases and V 5 bases, and 11 bases lay outside the gene matches. The CDR3 contains 16 residues. Germline values: CDR1 SEHNR, CDR2 FQNEAQ (reference sequence).

The gene calls are TRBV7-9 and TRBJ1-2; D gene uncertain. CDR1 and CDR2 (germline): SEHNR, FQNEAQ (reference sequence). This CDR3 has 17 amino acids. V gave up 5 bases and J gave up 1 base, with 20 bases separating them. CDR3 amino acids: CASSPGRVHNSNYGYTF. The CDR3, as DNA: TGTGCCAGCAGCCCGGGGAGAGTTCACAACAGTAACTATGGCTACACCTTC.

The chain employs TRBV7-8 and TRBJ2-2, with a tentative D call TRBD2 (6 bases). Germline assignment: CDR1 SGHVS and CDR2 FQNEAQ. Trimming took off 2 bases at V and 6 bases at J, with 19 bases between the two ends. This CDR3 region has 17 residues. DNA of the CDR3: TGTGCCAGCAGCTTATTCCCCTCCCGGGAGTGGCCCGGGGAGCTGTTTTTT. Translated: CASSLFPSREWPGELFF.

This clonotype was detected ten times or more. The V and J genes are TRBV2 and TRBJ2-3, with 8 nucleotides matching TRBD2. The germline V gene has CDR1 SNHLY and CDR2 FYNNEI. V lost 2 bases and J lost 6; bases outside the gene matches: 7. The CDR3 runs to 15 residues. The CDR3 loop reads CASSELAGKRDTQYF. CDR3 nucleotide sequence: TGTGCCAGCAGTGAATTAGCGGGAAAGAGGGATACGCAGTATTTT. Together with reference TRBV2 and TRBJ2-3, the CDR3 gives the full variable domain: EPEVTQTPSHQVTQMGQEVILRCVPISNHLYFYWYRQILGQKVEFLVSFYNNEISEKSEIFDDQFSVERPDGSNFTLKIRSTKLEDSAMYFCASSELAGKRDTQYFGPGTRLTVL.

The genes are TRBV18 and TRBJ1-1; D unresolved. V was shortened by 5 bases and J by 5 bases, with 9 bases between the two germline ends. CDR3 length: 12 residues. Germline CDR1 is KGHSH and CDR2 is LQKENI. CDR3 in DNA: TGTGCCAGCTCAATCTTTCAGACTGAAGCTTTCTTT. Its translation is CASSIFQTEAFF.

A few counts support this clonotype. The chain is built from TRBV24-1 and TRBJ2-1; D uncertain. This CDR3 has 17 residues. V was cut by 1 base and J by 5 bases, with 17 bases left in between. The V gene's germline CDR1 is KGHDR and CDR2 SFDVKD. CDR3 DNA: TGTGCCACCAGTGATTTAGCGAACCGGGCGAACCACAATGAGCAGTTCTTC. Amino acid sequence: CATSDLANRANHNEQFF.

This clonotype was counted only a few times. J is TRBJ2-1 and V is TRBV3-1; D not resolved. Trimming removed 4 bases from V and 8 bases from J, with 9 bases in between. The CDR3 totals 12 residues. CDR1 is LGHDT, CDR2 YNNKEL, per germline (reference sequence). CDR3 protein: CASSLIADEQFF. The CDR3 nucleotides are TGTGCCAGCAGCCTCATAGCAGATGAGCAGTTCTTC.

In this sample, this clonotype turned up many times. The V gene is TRBV29-1, the J gene TRBJ2-7; D ambiguous. Germline V gene data show CDR1 as SQVTM and CDR2 as ANQGSEA. V lost 0 bases and J 5 bases, leaving 11 bases between the germline ends. CDR3 length: 13 amino acids. The CDR3 sequence: CSVEDLGWNEQYF. The CDR3 nucleotides are TGCAGCGTTGAAGACTTGGGATGGAACGAGCAGTACTTC.

In this sample, this clonotype turned up a few times. The chain uses TRBV4-2 and TRBJ1-1, with D possibly being TRBD1 (5 bases). Deletions cut 4 bases from V and 8 bases from J, with 17 bases between. Germline values: CDR1 LGHNA, CDR2 YNFKEQ. The CDR3 runs 14 residues. CDR3 protein: CASSLERWAGEAFF. CDR3 bases: TGTGCCAGCAGCCTCGAGCGGTGGGCAGGGGAAGCTTTCTTT.

The chain is built from TRBV29-1 and TRBJ2-3; 8 bases are a match to TRBD2. The junction had 7 bases not matched to a gene; V was cut back by 6 bases and J by 5 bases. CDR1 is SQVTM, CDR2 ANQGSEA, per germline. This CDR3 contains 13 residues. The CDR3 DNA sequence: TGCAGCGTCCAAGCGGGAGATATAGATACGCAGTATTTT. Its protein product is CSVQAGDIDTQYF.

This clonotype was counted between two and nine times. The CDR3 reads CSVSTGEYQPQHF. As DNA, the CDR3 is TGCAGCGTCTCGACAGGGGAGTATCAGCCCCAGCATTTT. The chain links TRBV29-1 to TRBJ1-5; 8 bases align to TRBD1. Per the germline V gene, CDR1 is SQVTM and CDR2 is ANQGSEA. The CDR3 is made up of 13 amino acids. After removal of 6 bases from V and 5 bases from J, the junction contained 6 bases not matched to a gene.

This clonotype was detected many times. V and J are TRBV27 and TRBJ2-7; the match to TRBD1 covers 7 bases. Looked up from germline, CDR1 is MNHEY and CDR2 is SMNVEV (reference sequence). The CDR3 loop spans 15 amino acids. The V segment lost 0 bases and the J segment 5 bases; nucleotides outside the gene matches: 7. CDR3 nucleotides: TGTGCCAGCAGTTTATCCGGATCGACAGGGAACGAGCAGTACTTC. Its translation is CASSLSGSTGNEQYF.

The sample holds many counts of this clonotype. The J gene is TRBJ2-3, the V gene TRBV12-3 or TRBV12-4, with D hard to call. The V and J ends lost 1 base and 5 bases respectively, with 13 bases between them. CDR3 length: 15 amino acids. The CDR3 region is CASSLVASNQDTQYF. In DNA form, the CDR3 reads TGTGCCAGCAGTTTAGTGGCGTCTAACCAAGATACGCAGTATTTT.

This clonotype was counted at least ten times. This sequence joins TRBV10-2 and TRBJ1-1; a weak D match, TRBD1 (6 bases). CDR1 is WSHSY and CDR2 is SAAADI in the germline V gene. This CDR3 comprises 17 residues. Between the trimmed V and J ends, which lost 7 bases and 6 bases, there was a span of 27 bases. Here the CDR3 DNA reads TGCGCCAGCACAAGGACAGCCCTAAGGTATATCGGACCTGAAGCTTTCTTT. Translating gives CASTRTALRYIGPEAFF.

The rearrangement joins TRBV7-9 to TRBJ2-4; TRBD2 matches at 14 bases. V shed 4 bases, J shed 3 bases, and the junction held 17 bases outside the gene matches. From germline, CDR1 is SEHNR and CDR2 FQNEAQ (reference sequence). CDR3 size: 21 residues. The chain's CDR3 is CASSSYTRLAGGFQGKNIQYF. In nucleotides, the CDR3 is TGTGCCAGCAGCTCCTATACGAGACTAGCGGGAGGGTTTCAGGGCAAAAACATTCAGTACTTC.

There are a few counts of this clonotype. The chain couples TRBV7-3 to TRBJ2-2, with unresolved D. This CDR3 comprises 11 residues. Trimming took 10 bases from V and 5 from J, leaving 8 bases between them. Germline V gene sequence: CDR1 SGHTA, CDR2 FQGTGA. The CDR3 loop reads CATFRTGELFF. CDR3 in DNA: TGTGCCACCTTCCGAACCGGGGAGCTGTTTTTT.

CDR3 sequence: CASSSSGDRRSPLHF. As DNA, the CDR3 is TGTGCCAGCAGCTCATCGGGTGACCGGCGGTCACCCCTCCACTTT. The chain recombines TRBV7-2 with TRBJ1-6; D unclear. This CDR3 contains 15 residues. V was pared by 4 bases and J by 10 bases, with 17 bases between. Germline V gene data show CDR1 as SGHTA and CDR2 as FQGNSA.

There are many counts of this clonotype. The chain has TRBV12-3 or TRBV12-4 and TRBJ2-1; the D is unclear. The CDR3 spans 14 residues. V was trimmed by 3 bases and J by 1 base, leaving 7 bases between them. The CDR3 region has the DNA TGTGCCAGCAGTTTCCGATGGTCCTACAATGAGCAGTTCTTC. This translates into CASSFRWSYNEQFF.

This clonotype was picked up many times. The V call is TRBV3-1, the J call TRBJ1-2; possible D gene TRBD1, 6 bases. V lost 2 bases, J lost 3 bases, and 19 bases lay in between. The CDR3 loop spans 17 amino acids. Germline CDR1 is LGHDT and CDR2 is YNNKEL (reference sequence). CDR3 bases: TGTGCCAGCAGCCAATGGGGGAATGCGGGGGCGCACTATGGCTACACCTTC. It specifies CASSQWGNAGAHYGYTF.

In this sample, this clonotype turned up a few times. The chain recombines TRBV20-1 with TRBJ1-1; no firm D call. Germline CDR1 and CDR2: DFQATT and SNEGSKA (reference sequence). This CDR3 spans 12 amino acids. V was shortened by 1 base and J by 6 bases, with 9 bases between the two germline ends. CDR3 nucleotides: TGCAGTGCTAGAGTCGAGGGATCTGAAGCTTTCTTT. Residues: CSARVEGSEAFF.

The CDR3 here is CASSTLTTSGYNEQFF. The CDR3, as DNA: TGTGCCAGCAGCACCCTCACCACTAGCGGCTACAATGAGCAGTTCTTC. This chain links TRBV3-1 with TRBJ2-1; 8 nucleotides match TRBD2. V shed 5 bases and J 3 bases; nucleotides not matched to a gene: 9. Germline lookup yields CDR1 LGHDT and CDR2 YNNKEL (reference sequence). The CDR3 length is 16 residues.

V gene TRBV13 combines with J gene TRBJ2-7; D is unclear. The CDR3 consists of 13 residues. CDR1 and CDR2 from the germline V gene are PRHDT and FYEKMQ (reference sequence). Trimming left V 5 bases short and J 2 bases short, with 10 bases between. CDR3 protein: CASSGPRPYEQYF. The DNA of the CDR3 is TGTGCCAGCAGCGGGCCTAGGCCCTACGAGCAGTACTTC. Based on the CDR3 plus reference TRBV13 and TRBJ2-7, the full variable domain is AAGVIQSPRHLIKEKRETATLKCYPIPRHDTVYWYQQGPGQDPQFLISFYEKMQSDKGSIPDRFSAQQFSDYHSELNMSSLELGDSALYFCASSGPRPYEQYFGPGTRLTVT.

Many counts were recorded for this clonotype. The J gene is TRBJ1-2, the V gene TRBV7-2; TRBD1 matches at 11 bases. The CDR3 spans 13 residues. Germline V gives CDR1 SGHTA, CDR2 FQGNSA. With 5 bases clipped from V and 5 bases from J, the junction kept 1 base outside the gene matches. CDR3 sequence: CASSRDRGYGYTF. The CDR3 DNA reads as TGTGCCAGCAGCCGGGACAGGGGGTATGGCTACACCTTC.

The sample holds many counts of this clonotype. In nucleotides, the CDR3 is TGCGCCAGCAAAAATTCTGAACAGGGCTACAATGAGCAGTTCTTC. It is translated as CASKNSEQGYNEQFF. This sequence joins TRBV5-1 and TRBJ2-1; D perhaps matches TRBD1 (6 bases). Germline lookup yields CDR1 SGHRS and CDR2 YFSETQ. The CDR3 contains 15 residues. Trimming stripped 6 bases from V and 3 bases from J, with 16 bases between. Based on the CDR3 plus reference TRBV5-1 and TRBJ2-1, the full variable domain is KAGVTQTPRYLIKTRGQQVTLSCSPISGHRSVSWYQQTPGQGLQFLFEYFSETQRNKGNFPGRFSGRQFSNSRSEMNVSTLELGDSALYLCASKNSEQGYNEQFFGPGTRLTVL.

This clonotype was detected many times. The chain couples TRBV2 to TRBJ2-7; TRBD1 might be the D (6 bases). CDR1 and CDR2 (germline): SNHLY, FYNNEI. CDR3 size: 12 residues. With 6 bases removed from V and 5 bases from J, the gap between germline ends came to 11 bases. The CDR3 here is CASRVDSHEQYF. The DNA for the CDR3 is TGTGCCAGCAGGGTGGACAGCCACGAGCAGTACTTC.